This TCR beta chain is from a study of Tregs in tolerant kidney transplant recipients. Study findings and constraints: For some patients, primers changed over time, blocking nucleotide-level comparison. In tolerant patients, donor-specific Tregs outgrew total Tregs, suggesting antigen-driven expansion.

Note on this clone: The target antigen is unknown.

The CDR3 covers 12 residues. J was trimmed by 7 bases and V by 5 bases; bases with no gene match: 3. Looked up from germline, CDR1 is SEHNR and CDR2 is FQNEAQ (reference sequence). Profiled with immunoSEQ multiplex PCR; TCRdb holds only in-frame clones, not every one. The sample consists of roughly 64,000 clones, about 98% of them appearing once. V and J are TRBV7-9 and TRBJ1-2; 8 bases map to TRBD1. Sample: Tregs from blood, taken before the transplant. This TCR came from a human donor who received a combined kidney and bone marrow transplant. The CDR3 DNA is TGTGCCAGCAGCCTAACAGGGGGTGGCTACACCTTC. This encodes CASSLTGGGYTF.